This T cell receptor beta chain was identified during a study of response to subunit inactivated influenza vaccine. TCRdb re-called the RT-PCR reads through MiXCR, storing one row per CDR3 protein. The table lists more than 150,000 distinct CDR3 sequences, nearly 9.5% of them singletons. V was pared by 1 base and J by 4 bases, with 2 bases of the junction left unmatched. The CDR3 is 14 residues long. Study observations and caveats: Authors proposed each seasonal influenza vaccination draws in few new T cells.

Ten or more counts support this clonotype. Its antigen remains unknown. This specimen consisted of non-naive T cells sorted from PBMCs, obtained on the day of vaccination. This receptor was identified in a man aged 45 to 65 who received an inactivated influenza vaccine. This chain links TRBV12-3 or TRBV12-4 with TRBJ2-3; 7 bases line up with TRBD2. The CDR3, as DNA: TGTGCCAGCAGTTTAGTGGGAGGGCCAGATACGCAGTATTTT. It is translated as CASSLVGGPDTQYF.